The present entry profiles one T cell receptor (beta chain) with its context. The antigen is unknown. The source of the sample is a study of cytomegalovirus exposure and HLA in healthy donors. Study as a whole: About 85 million unique TCRs from HLA-typed donors were held in an early release of data. Notes on the study in general: As was reported, the HLA-A and HLA-B alleles of most subjects were accurately predicted from TCR beta sequences.

The CDR3 is made up of 14 amino acids. Per the germline V gene, CDR1 is SGHTA and CDR2 is FQGTGA. V gave up 6 bases and J gave up 1 base; unmatched junction bases: 3. 13 Jbeta primers and 60 Vbeta primers were used for the PCR. Sequencing was performed with immunoSEQ multiplex PCR; in TCRdb, only in-frame clones are kept and a portion is missing. The data contain 40,000 to 60,000 clones, 60% to 75% of them singletons. This clonotype was sampled from a woman aged 45-65 years in good health and CMV-seronegative. This chain connects TRBV7-3 to TRBJ1-1, with 9 bases aligning to TRBD1. Sample: PBMCs. In nucleotides, the CDR3 is TGTGCCAGCAGACCACAGGGGGCGAACACTGAAGCTTTCTTT. Amino acids: CASRPQGANTEAFF. Full variable domain (remainder filled in from reference TRBV7-3 and TRBJ1-1): GAGVSQTPSNKVTEKGKYVELRCDPISGHTALYWYRQSLGQGPEFLIYFQGTGAADDSGLPNDRFFAVRPEGSVSTLKIQRTERGDSAVYLCASRPQGANTEAFFGQGTRLTVV.